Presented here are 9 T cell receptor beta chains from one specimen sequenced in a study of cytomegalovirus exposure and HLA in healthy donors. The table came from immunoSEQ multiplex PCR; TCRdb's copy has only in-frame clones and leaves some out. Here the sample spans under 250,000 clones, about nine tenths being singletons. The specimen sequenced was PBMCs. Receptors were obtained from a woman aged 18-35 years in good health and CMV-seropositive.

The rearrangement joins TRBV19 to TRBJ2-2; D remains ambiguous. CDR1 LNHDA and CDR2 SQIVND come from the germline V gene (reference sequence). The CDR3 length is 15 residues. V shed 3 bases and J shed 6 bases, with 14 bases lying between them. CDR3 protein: CASSIMGPRAGELFF. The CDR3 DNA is TGTGCCAGTAGTATTATGGGTCCCCGGGCCGGGGAGCTGTTTTTT.

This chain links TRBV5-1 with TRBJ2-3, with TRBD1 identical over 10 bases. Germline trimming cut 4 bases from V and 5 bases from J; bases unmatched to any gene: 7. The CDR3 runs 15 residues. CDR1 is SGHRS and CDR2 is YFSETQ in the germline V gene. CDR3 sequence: CASSPGTGDRDTQYF. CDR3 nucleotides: TGCGCCAGCAGCCCGGGGACAGGGGATAGAGATACGCAGTATTTT.

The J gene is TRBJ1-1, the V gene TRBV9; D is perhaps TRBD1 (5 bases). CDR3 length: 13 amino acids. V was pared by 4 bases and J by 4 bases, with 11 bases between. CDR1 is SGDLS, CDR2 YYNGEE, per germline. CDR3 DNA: TGTGCCAGCAGCCCAGCGGGGGGCACTGAAGCTTTCTTT. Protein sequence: CASSPAGGTEAFF.

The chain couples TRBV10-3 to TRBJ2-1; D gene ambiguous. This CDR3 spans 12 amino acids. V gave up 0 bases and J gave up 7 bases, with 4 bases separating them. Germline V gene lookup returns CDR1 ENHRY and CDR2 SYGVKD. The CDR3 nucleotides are TGTGCCATCAGTGAGTCCTCGAATGAGCAGTTCTTC. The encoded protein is CAISESSNEQFF.

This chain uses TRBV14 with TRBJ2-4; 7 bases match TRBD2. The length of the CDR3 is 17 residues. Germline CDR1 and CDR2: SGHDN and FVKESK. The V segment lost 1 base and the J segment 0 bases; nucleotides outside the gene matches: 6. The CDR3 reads CASSQAGGALAKNIQYF. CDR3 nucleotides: TGTGCCAGCAGCCAAGCGGGGGGAGCCTTAGCCAAAAACATTCAGTACTTC.

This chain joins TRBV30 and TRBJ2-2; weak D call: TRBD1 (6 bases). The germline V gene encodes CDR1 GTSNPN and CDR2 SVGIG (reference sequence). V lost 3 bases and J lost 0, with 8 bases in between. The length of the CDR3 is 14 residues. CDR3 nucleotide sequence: TGTGCCTGGAGGAGGGGGACGAACACCGGGGAGCTGTTTTTT. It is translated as CAWRRGTNTGELFF. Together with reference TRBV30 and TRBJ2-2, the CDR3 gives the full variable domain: SQTIHQWPATLVQPVGSPLSLECTVEGTSNPNLYWYRQAAGRGLQLLFYSVGIGQISSEVPQNLSASRPQDRQFILSSKKLLLSDSGFYLCAWRRGTNTGELFFGEGSRLTVL.

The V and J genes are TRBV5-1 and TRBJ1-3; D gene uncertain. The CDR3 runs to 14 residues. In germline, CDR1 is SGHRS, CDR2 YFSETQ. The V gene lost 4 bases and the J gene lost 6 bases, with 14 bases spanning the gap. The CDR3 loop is CASSPSWPLNTIYF. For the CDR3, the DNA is TGCGCCAGCAGCCCCTCATGGCCCCTAAACACCATATATTTT.

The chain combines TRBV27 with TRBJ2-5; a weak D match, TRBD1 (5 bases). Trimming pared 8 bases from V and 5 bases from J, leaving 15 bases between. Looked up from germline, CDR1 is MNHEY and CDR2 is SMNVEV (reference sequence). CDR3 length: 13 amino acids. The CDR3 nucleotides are TGTGCCAGCTGGGGCCGGTTTGTCGAGACCCAGTACTTC. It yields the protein CASWGRFVETQYF.

DNA of the CDR3: TGTGCCAGCAGTTACGAGGGATTAAGGGAAAAACTGTTTTTT. This codes for CASSYEGLREKLFF. The chain recombines TRBV6-6 with TRBJ1-4; unclear D gene. Between the trimmed V and J ends, which lost 2 bases and 8 bases, there was a span of 12 bases. Germline CDR1 is MNHNY and CDR2 is SVGAGI (reference sequence). There are 14 residues in the CDR3.